A single sample is the source of the 14 T cell receptor beta chains below, sequenced in a study of early T cells in non-severe SARS-CoV-2 infection. TCRdb itself ran the 5' RACE reads through MiXCR, one entry per CDR3 protein. The sample yields around 82,000 distinct CDR3 sequences, roughly 12% seen once. Sequenced sample: whole blood. These receptors originate from an adult who was a healthcare worker with PCR-confirmed SARS-CoV-2 infection or an uninfected control (not recorded which).

The chain recombines TRBV6-2 or TRBV6-3 with TRBJ2-3, with D unresolved. The CDR3 spans 15 residues. Per the germline V gene, CDR1 is MNHEY and CDR2 is SVGEGT. Trimming cost V 7 bases and J 3 bases, with 17 bases left between them. The CDR3 DNA reads TGTGCCAGCAACAAGGAAGGGTTTAATACAGATACGCAGTATTTT. This gives the protein CASNKEGFNTDTQYF.

This clonotype was detected only a few times. The genes are TRBV29-1 and TRBJ1-5, with 11 nucleotides matching TRBD1. This CDR3 has 14 residues. The V gene's germline CDR1 is SQVTM and CDR2 ANQGSEA. V dropped 3 bases and J dropped 7; count of bases not matched to a gene: 5. CDR3 sequence reads: CSVDGQGAGQPQHF. CDR3 coding DNA: TGCAGCGTTGATGGACAGGGGGCAGGACAGCCCCAGCATTTT.

This clonotype was seen only a few times. The rearrangement links TRBV21-1 to TRBJ2-7; the table's D call, TRBD2, has no DNA check behind it. TRBV21-1 is designated a pseudogene. The length of the CDR3 is 12 residues. The CDR3 is CAFYRGPDEQYF. The CDR3, as DNA: TGTGCCTTCTACAGAGGGCCCGACGAGCAGTACTTC.

The rearrangement uses TRBV7-9 and TRBJ2-3, with D hard to call. CDR3 length: 15 residues. Germline lookup yields CDR1 SEHNR and CDR2 FQNEAQ (reference sequence). V was shortened by 1 base and J by 1 base, with 9 bases between the two germline ends. CDR3 protein: CASSLGLDGTDTQYF. The DNA of the CDR3 is TGTGCCAGCAGCTTAGGCCTAGACGGCACAGATACGCAGTATTTT. Full variable domain (outside the CDR3, taken from reference TRBV7-9 and TRBJ2-3): DTGVSQNPRHKITKRGQNVTFRCDPISEHNRLYWYRQTLGQGPEFLTYFQNEAQLEKSRLLSDRFSAERPKGSFSTLEIQRTEQGDSAMYLCASSLGLDGTDTQYFGPGTRLTVL.

This clonotype showed up just a few times. The J gene is TRBJ2-1, the V gene TRBV27, with TRBD2 matching over 14 bases. J lost 4 bases, V lost 2 bases, and 7 bases had no gene match. Germline CDR1 MNHEY, CDR2 SMNVEV (reference sequence). This CDR3 comprises 18 residues. For the CDR3, the DNA is TGTGCCAGCAGTTTACTAAGGTGGACTAGCGGGAGGTACAATGAGCAGTTCTTC. It translates to CASSLLRWTSGRYNEQFF.

The table lists this clonotype with a few counts. The chain links TRBV2 to TRBJ2-3; TRBD2 matches at 16 bases. Losses at the gene ends were 8 bases for V and 2 bases for J; bases not matched to a gene: 7. This CDR3 comprises 17 residues. Germline values: CDR1 SNHLY, CDR2 FYNNEI. CDR3 in amino acids: CASGPGTSGRATDTQYF. The DNA of the CDR3 is TGTGCCAGCGGGCCCGGGACTAGCGGGAGGGCCACAGATACGCAGTATTTT.

This clonotype showed up just a few times. The chain employs TRBV20-1 and TRBJ2-7, with 12 bases fitting TRBD1. This CDR3 is built from 18 residues. V shed 6 bases and J 1 base; nucleotides not matched to a gene: 16. Germline CDR1 DFQATT, CDR2 SNEGSKA (reference sequence). As DNA, the CDR3 is TGCAGTGCGAGGGGACGGGGGACAGGGGGCGTTTCTTCCTACGAGCAGTACTTC. Protein: CSARGRGTGGVSSYEQYF.

This clonotype was picked up a small number of times. The J gene is TRBJ2-1, the V gene TRBV9; 14 bases fit TRBD2. This CDR3 is 16 amino acids long. The J segment lost 9 bases and the V segment lost 1 base, leaving 6 bases of the junction unmatched. Germline V lookup: CDR1 SGDLS, CDR2 YYNGEE. The CDR3 DNA sequence: TGTGCCAGCAGCGTAAGGGGGACTAGCGGGAGTGGTGAGCAGTTCTTC. The encoded protein is CASSVRGTSGSGEQFF. The full variable domain, completed using reference TRBV9 and TRBJ2-1, is DSGVTQTPKHLITATGQRVTLRCSPRSGDLSVYWYQQSLDQGLQFLIQYYNGEERAKGNILERFSAQQFPDLHSELNLSSLELGDSALYFCASSVRGTSGSGEQFFGPGTRLTVL.

The V call is TRBV7-9, the J call TRBJ1-2, with unresolved D. V shed 1 base and J shed 3 bases, with 18 bases lying between them. The CDR3 extends over 17 amino acids. The germline V gene has CDR1 SEHNR and CDR2 FQNEAQ (reference sequence). The CDR3 loop is CASSLVASAKAHYGYTF. Written as DNA, the CDR3 is TGTGCCAGCAGCTTAGTCGCCAGCGCGAAGGCCCACTATGGCTACACCTTC.

With regard to this clonotype: At one end, the junction sequence differs from germline, possibly due to a read error. This CDR3 reads CASGLMATDAQYF. CDR3 coding DNA: TGTGCCAGCGGCTTGATGGCGACAGATGCGCAGTATTTT. The rearrangement links TRBV7-3 to TRBJ2-3; TRBD1 might be the D (5 bases). Germline V gives CDR1 SGHTA, CDR2 FQGTGA. The CDR3 runs 13 residues.

V and J are TRBV6-6 and TRBJ2-7, with D possibly being TRBD1 (5 bases). Germline V gene data show CDR1 as MNHNY and CDR2 as SVGAGI (reference sequence). There are 13 residues in the CDR3. V lost 4 bases, J lost 3 bases, and 10 bases lay in between. CDR3 loop: CASSSPDIYEQYF. The CDR3 nucleotides are TGTGCCAGCAGTTCCCCGGACATCTACGAGCAGTACTTC.

This clonotype has at least ten counts. The V gene is TRBV29-1, the J gene TRBJ1-2; D not certain. Between the trimmed V and J ends, which lost 5 bases and 4 bases, there was a span of 8 bases. The germline V gene encodes CDR1 SQVTM and CDR2 ANQGSEA. The CDR3 totals 11 residues. The CDR3 sequence is CSVSDIYGYTF. The CDR3 DNA reads as TGCAGCGTTTCGGATATCTATGGCTACACCTTC.

The table lists this clonotype with many counts. The rearrangement joins TRBV28 to TRBJ2-7; D may match TRBD1 or TRBD2 (7 bases each). The CDR3 sequence is 15 residues long. CDR1 and CDR2 (germline): MDHEN, SYDVKM. Between the trimmed V and J ends, which lost 8 bases and 2 bases, there was a span of 19 bases. The CDR3, as DNA: TGTGCCAGCGGCGATTGGGGAGGGGGCACCTACGAGCAGTACTTC. Residues: CASGDWGGGTYEQYF. The full variable domain, its missing parts supplied by reference TRBV28 and TRBJ2-7, is DVKVTQSSRYLVKRTGEKVFLECVQDMDHENMFWYRQDPGLGLRLIYFSYDVKMKEKGDIPEGYSVSREKKERFSLILESASTNQTSMYLCASGDWGGGTYEQYFGPGTRLTVT.

This clonotype was observed a few times. One end of the junction varies from germline; a read error may be responsible. The chain has TRBV3-1 and TRBJ1-2, with a possible D match to TRBD1 (5 bases). CDR3 size: 15 residues. Germline CDR1 is LGHDT and CDR2 is YNNKEL (reference sequence). CDR3 nucleotides: TGTGCCAGCAGCCCCTACAGGAACCTCCTACCTATGCCCCGTTTC. Translated, it gives CASSPYRNLLPMPRF.